This T cell receptor beta chain comes out of a study of glioma-infiltrating T cells. Amplification of TCR alpha and beta CDR3 regions from RNA used iRepertoire nested multiplex PCR. One-step reverse transcription and amplification started from approximately 100-400 ng of tissue mRNA or PBMC total RNA. TCRdb re-called the multiplex PCR reads through MiXCR, storing one row per CDR3 protein. The sample consists of over 100,000 distinct CDR3 sequences, around 25% of them appearing once. Of note for this clonotype: What it recognizes is unknown. A much larger clone sits a single nucleotide away, making a read error possible.

Study observations and caveats: Non-neoplastic patients had below-expected tissue-blood divergence, while all gliomas exceeded expectation. Tissue and blood shared very few CDR3 sequences.

CDR3 length: 15 amino acids. Germline V gives CDR1 MGHRA, CDR2 YSYEKL. This TCR was sampled from a human donor with low-grade glioma or glioblastoma, undergoing nonglioma brain surgery, or in good health (not recorded which). The sequenced material came from glioma tissue, nonneoplastic brain tissue, or PBMCs (not recorded which). The rearrangement joins TRBV4-1 to TRBJ1-6, with D perhaps matching TRBD1 (5 bases). The CDR3 DNA reads TGCGCCAGCAGCCGAGACGGGACCTCTAATTCACCCCCCCACTTT. It codes for CASSRDGTSNSPPHF.